This T cell receptor beta chain came from a study of blood T cell repertoires in COVID-19. Study-level background: Sites in the United States, Italy and Spain provided acute and convalescent COVID-19 samples. PBMCs, B-cell-depleted T cells, or T cells provided the cDNA or gDNA that made up the material.

The length of the CDR3 is 11 residues. Germline-derived CDR1 and CDR2 are SEHNR and FQNEAQ (reference sequence). Trimming cost V 4 bases and J 4 bases, with 3 bases left between them. In the study's own analysis: Scientists estimated how many nucleated cells there were by amplifying reference gene primers. Sequencing was performed with immunoSEQ multiplex PCR; in TCRdb, only in-frame clones are kept and a portion is missing. The V and J calls and clone size were taken over from that table, and D and trimming were inferred from the DNA. The data hold 190,000 or so clones, with about 87% observed a single time.

The sequenced sample consisted of peripheral blood. The source is a woman in her 30s with acute or convalescent COVID-19. The chain employs TRBV7-9 and TRBJ2-3; D is uncertain. The CDR3 region is CASSSADTQYF. In DNA, the CDR3 is TGTGCCAGCAGCTCGGCAGATACGCAGTATTTT.